These 25 T cell receptor beta chains were all obtained from the same sample, sequenced in a study of T cell responses to AZD1222 COVID-19 vaccine (dated by TCRdb to the early 2020s). Library preparation employed the immunoSEQ multiplex PCR assay. TCRdb carries this immuneACCESS record with in-frame sequences only. Its versions omit some clonotypes, under half of them owing to an unresolved V gene in the studies checked, with the rest unexplained. In this sample the table shows some 190,000 clones, around 90% of which occur a single time. The top ten hold roughly 2% of the sample. The label giving this sample's time point can be read as: about 28 days (+/-7) after the second vaccine dose. The specimen comprised peripheral blood, sampled 28 days after the second AZD1222 dose. These receptors were taken from an adult who received the AZD1222 COVID-19 vaccine.

As concerns this clone: Compared with germline, one end of the junction differs, possibly owing to a read error. The CDR3 protein is CASTNSDNSPLHF. CDR3 sequence (DNA): TGTGCCAGTACAAACTCCGATAATTCACCCCTCCACTTT. The chain recombines TRBV10-3 with TRBJ1-6, with D unresolved. Per the germline V gene, CDR1 is ENHRY and CDR2 is SYGVKD. The CDR3 totals 13 residues.

The chain links TRBV28 to TRBJ1-2; D is ambiguous. Trimming pared 6 bases from V and 8 bases from J, leaving 16 bases between. Looked up from germline, CDR1 is MDHEN and CDR2 is SYDVKM. This CDR3 is built from 13 residues. This CDR3 reads CASSPTPVGGYTF. Here the CDR3 DNA reads TGTGCCAGCAGCCCAACCCCAGTTGGAGGCTACACCTTC.

This chain uses TRBV3-1 (or the pseudogene TRBV3-2) with TRBJ2-7, with a weak D call TRBD2 (6 bases). V gave up 4 bases and J gave up 7 bases, with 17 bases separating them. The CDR3 covers 14 residues. Germline V gene data show CDR1 as LGHDT and CDR2 as YNNKEL (reference sequence). Written as DNA, the CDR3 is TGTGCCAGCAGCCGGCGCGGGGAGATGGAGGAGCAGTACTTC. It is translated as CASSRRGEMEEQYF.

CDR3 coding DNA: TGTGCCTGGGGACGGAGGGTAAGATACAATGAGCAGTTCTTC. Amino acid sequence: CAWGRRVRYNEQFF. This rearrangement joins TRBV30 to TRBJ2-1; D might be TRBD2 (6 bases). The CDR3 contains 14 residues. Germline assignment: CDR1 GTSNPN and CDR2 SVGIG (reference sequence). Trimming cost V 5 bases and J 4 bases, with 15 bases left between them.

This sequence joins TRBV6-4 and TRBJ2-5; the match to TRBD2 covers 9 bases. Unmatched junction bases numbered 12, after V lost 5 bases and J lost 5 bases. There are 16 residues in the CDR3. CDR1 is MRHNA, CDR2 SNTAGT, per germline. As DNA, the CDR3 is TGTGCCAGCAGTTCCCAGCGGGGGGCCCCTCGGGAGACCCAGTACTTC. It translates to CASSSQRGAPRETQYF.

This chain links TRBV7-2 with TRBJ2-5; D tentatively fits TRBD1 or TRBD2 (5 bases each). Trimming pared 5 bases from V and 1 base from J, leaving 14 bases between. The CDR3 covers 15 residues. The germline gives CDR1 SGHTA, CDR2 FQGNSA. The CDR3 is CASSLSGGGQETQYF. In DNA, the CDR3 is TGTGCCAGCAGCCTCTCGGGTGGGGGCCAAGAGACCCAGTACTTC. Variable domain in full (rest from reference TRBV7-2 and TRBJ2-5): GAGVSQSPSNKVTEKGKDVELRCDPISGHTALYWYRQSLGQGLEFLIYFQGNSAPDKSGLPSDRFSAERTGGSVSTLTIQRTQQEDSAVYLCASSLSGGGQETQYFGPGTRLLVL.

The table lists this clone with a count of one. The V and J genes are TRBV7-3 and TRBJ2-1; 10 bases map to TRBD1. CDR1 is SGHTA, CDR2 FQGTGA, per germline. The CDR3 covers 15 residues. With 4 bases clipped from V and 3 bases from J, the junction kept 3 bases outside the gene matches. CDR3 sequence reads: CASSYGQGGYNEQFF. The DNA for the CDR3 is TGTGCCAGCAGCTACGGACAGGGGGGCTACAATGAGCAGTTCTTC.

The chain carries TRBV19 and TRBJ1-4; no clear D gene. This CDR3 contains 17 residues. Trimming removed 1 base from V and 7 bases from J, with 19 bases in between. Germline CDR1 LNHDA, CDR2 SQIVND (reference sequence). In nucleotides, the CDR3 is TGTGCCAGTAGTATAGTTTCGGGGTTCTCACCGGGTGAAAAACTGTTTTTT. It is translated as CASSIVSGFSPGEKLFF.

This clone came up once. The rearrangement uses TRBV3-1 (or the pseudogene TRBV3-2) and TRBJ1-4; possible D gene TRBD1, 5 bases. Trimming cost V 4 bases and J 7 bases, with 13 bases left between them. CDR1 LGHDT and CDR2 YNNKEL come from the germline V gene (reference sequence). This CDR3 contains 14 residues. The CDR3 loop is CASSLNGGGEKLFF. The CDR3, as DNA: TGTGCCAGCAGCCTGAACGGGGGAGGTGAAAAACTGTTTTTT.

J is TRBJ2-7 and V is TRBV5-6; TRBD1 matches 8 bases. CDR3 length: 13 residues. J was trimmed by 6 bases and V by 0 bases; bases with no gene match: 2. Germline V gene lookup returns CDR1 SGHDT and CDR2 YYEEEE. CDR3 in DNA: TGTGCCAGCAGCTTGGCGGGGACAGGCGAGCAGTACTTC. This gives the protein CASSLAGTGEQYF.

The CDR3 region has the DNA TGTGCCAGCAGCTTGAATTTTGGCTCTGGAAACACCATATATTTT. Translated: CASSLNFGSGNTIYF. The chain is built from TRBV7-2 and TRBJ1-3, with D uncertain. Germline V CDR1 and CDR2: SGHTA, FQGNSA. The CDR3 has 15 amino acids. V lost 3 bases to trimming and J lost 0 bases, with 9 bases between them.

The rearrangement uses TRBV7-8 and TRBJ2-7; 16 bases are a match to TRBD2. The CDR3 has 19 residues. Germline V gene sequence: CDR1 SGHVS, CDR2 FQNEAQ. The V and J ends lost 1 base and 5 bases, in that order; junction bases with no gene match: 11. This CDR3 is CASSLGPGLAGGPGDEQYF. In DNA form, the CDR3 reads TGTGCCAGCAGCTTAGGACCGGGACTAGCGGGAGGGCCGGGGGACGAGCAGTACTTC.

V usage is TRBV19 and J usage is TRBJ1-1; D may be TRBD1 (6 bases). The V end was cut by 6 bases, the J end by 6 bases, with 14 bases between. In germline, CDR1 is LNHDA, CDR2 SQIVND (reference sequence). The CDR3 contains 13 residues. The CDR3 DNA follows: TGTGCCAGTAGAAAACAGGGAAGTGCTGAAGCTTTCTTT. Translated: CASRKQGSAEAFF.

The chain carries TRBV4-3 and TRBJ1-6; 7 bases match TRBD1. J gave up 2 bases and V 0 bases, and 4 bases lay outside the gene matches. Germline V gives CDR1 LGHNA, CDR2 YSLEER. The CDR3 length is 17 residues. The CDR3 loop is CASSQEYRGAYNSPLHF. In nucleotides, the CDR3 is TGCGCCAGCAGCCAAGAGTACAGGGGCGCCTATAATTCACCCCTCCACTTT.

This rearrangement joins TRBV9 to TRBJ1-5, with D hard to call. V gave up 0 bases and J gave up 4 bases, with 5 bases separating them. The CDR3 totals 13 residues. Germline V gene data show CDR1 as SGDLS and CDR2 as YYNGEE. The CDR3 sequence: CASSVVGNQPQHF. In nucleotides, the CDR3 is TGTGCCAGCAGCGTAGTAGGGAATCAGCCCCAGCATTTT. Full variable domain (missing parts from reference TRBV9 and TRBJ1-5): DSGVTQTPKHLITATGQRVTLRCSPRSGDLSVYWYQQSLDQGLQFLIQYYNGEERAKGNILERFSAQQFPDLHSELNLSSLELGDSALYFCASSVVGNQPQHFGDGTRLSIL.

The rearrangement uses TRBV7-3 and TRBJ2-4, with 14 bases that match TRBD2. The CDR3 is made up of 16 amino acids. Germline CDR1 SGHTA, CDR2 FQGTGA. Germline trimming cut 5 bases from V and 7 bases from J; bases unmatched to any gene: 7. The CDR3 DNA follows: TGTGCCAGCAGCCTCGGACTAGCGGGAGGAGAGAACATTCAGTACTTC. It codes for CASSLGLAGGENIQYF.

The chain has TRBV12-2 and TRBJ1-2; TRBD1 reflects the table's D call only, with no check against the DNA. TRBV12-2 is recorded as a pseudogene. The CDR3 spans 15 residues. Written as DNA, the CDR3 is TGTGCAAGTCGCTTAGAACACCCTTCTAACTATGGCTACACCTTC. Encoded protein: CASRLEHPSNYGYTF.

This chain connects TRBV6-2 or TRBV6-3 to TRBJ2-1; weak D call: TRBD1 (6 bases). Looked up from germline, CDR1 is MNHEY and CDR2 is SVGEGT. The V end lost 5 bases, the J end lost 10 bases, and 21 bases lay between the germline ends. CDR3 length: 15 residues. The CDR3 DNA reads TGTGCCAGCAGTCTCCCCGGGACAAGGGGAAAAGAGCAGTTCTTC. Its protein is CASSLPGTRGKEQFF.

This chain uses TRBV2 with TRBJ1-4; unclear D gene. V was shortened by 7 bases and J by 7 bases, with 13 bases between the two germline ends. CDR3 size: 13 residues. In germline, CDR1 is SNHLY, CDR2 FYNNEI. The CDR3 reads CASMGGPLEKLFF. The CDR3 coding sequence is TGTGCCAGCATGGGCGGACCACTTGAAAAACTGTTTTTT.

DNA for the CDR3: TGCGCCAGCAGCCGGAGGGAGGTAGCGGCCTCTAGCACAGATACGCAGTATTTT. Its translation: CASSRREVAASSTDTQYF. The gene calls are TRBV4-1 and TRBJ2-3; the D gene is possibly TRBD2 (6 bases). The CDR3 totals 18 residues. V was shortened by 4 bases and J by 0 bases, with 20 bases between the two germline ends. The germline V gene has CDR1 MGHRA and CDR2 YSYEKL.

The V gene is TRBV19, the J gene TRBJ2-2, with 8 positions matching TRBD1. Trimming removed 3 bases from V and 6 bases from J; junction bases left unmatched: 0. Germline lookup yields CDR1 LNHDA and CDR2 SQIVND (reference sequence). This CDR3 region has 13 residues. The DNA for the CDR3 is TGTGCCAGTAGTATGGACAGGGCCGGGGAGCTGTTTTTT. It encodes CASSMDRAGELFF.

Comment on this clone: In the same sample, other DNA sequences code for this CDR3. The chain combines TRBV3-1 (or the pseudogene TRBV3-2) with TRBJ1-3; D call uncertain. There are 13 residues in the CDR3. V shed 3 bases and J shed 4 bases, with 7 bases lying between them. CDR1 and CDR2 from the germline V gene are LGHDT and YNNKEL (reference sequence). The CDR3 protein is CASSQEAGNTIYF. The DNA of the CDR3 is TGTGCCAGCAGCCAGGAGGCCGGAAACACCATATATTTT.

V gene TRBV7-9 combines with J gene TRBJ2-1; D assignment may be TRBD1 or TRBD2 (5 bases each). The V end lost 1 base, the J end lost 6 bases, and 16 bases lay between the germline ends. The CDR3 contains 16 residues. CDR1 SEHNR and CDR2 FQNEAQ come from the germline V gene (reference sequence). The CDR3 DNA is TGTGCCAGCAGCTTAGAAACGGCAGGGAGTGGCAATGAGCAGTTCTTC. Translated: CASSLETAGSGNEQFF.

The chain joins TRBV4-1 to TRBJ2-2, with D possibly being TRBD2 (7 bases). The V gene's germline CDR1 is MGHRA and CDR2 YSYEKL. This CDR3 region has 16 residues. V lost 3 bases and J lost 4, with 15 bases in between. This chain's CDR3 is CASSQRGGEVTGELFF. CDR3 coding DNA: TGCGCCAGCAGCCAGAGGGGGGGAGAGGTCACCGGGGAGCTGTTTTTT.

This clone was detected once. The chain recombines TRBV6-5 with TRBJ2-7; D perhaps matches TRBD1 (5 bases). Germline CDR1 and CDR2: MNHEY and SVGAGI. This CDR3 has 11 residues. Trimming took 6 bases from V and 3 from J, leaving 6 bases between them. Here the CDR3 DNA reads TGTGCCAGCAGAGACAGCTACGAGCAGTACTTC. Translation: CASRDSYEQYF.